These 16 T cell receptor beta chains originate from one sample sequenced in a study of OX40 agonist ivuxolimab in advanced cancers. The table came from immunoSEQ multiplex PCR; TCRdb's copy has only in-frame clones and leaves some out. Of some 77,000 clones in the sample, 85% were seen once. The sample was CD4+ or CD8+ T cells sorted from blood, taken in a trial of the OX40 agonist ivuxolimab. The receptors originated from an adult with an advanced solid tumor such as melanoma, head and neck, liver or kidney cancer.

The V gene is TRBV29-1, the J gene TRBJ2-2; D gene ambiguous. V was pared by 7 bases and J by 7 bases, with 10 bases between. There are 11 residues in the CDR3. Germline loops: CDR1 SQVTM, CDR2 ANQGSEA. CDR3 protein: CSAFVVGELFF. In DNA form, the CDR3 reads TGCAGCGCGTTTGTGGTCGGGGAGCTGTTTTTT.

This rearrangement joins TRBV10-2 to TRBJ2-7; 9 bases align to TRBD2. The germline gives CDR1 WSHSY, CDR2 SAAADI. This CDR3 has 15 residues. V was pared by 3 bases and J by 3 bases, with 6 bases of the junction left unmatched. CDR3: CASSDRLAGLYEQYF. CDR3 sequence (DNA): TGCGCCAGCAGTGACAGGCTAGCGGGACTCTACGAGCAGTACTTC.

V gene TRBV5-1 combines with J gene TRBJ2-7; 10 nucleotides line up with TRBD1. The germline CDR1 and CDR2 sequences are SGHRS and YFSETQ. V was clipped by 0 bases and J by 4 bases; unmatched bases: 7. The CDR3 sequence is 16 residues long. CDR3 loop: CASSLDLDRGIYEQYF. In DNA form, the CDR3 reads TGCGCCAGCAGCTTGGACCTGGACAGGGGGATTTACGAGCAGTACTTC.

V usage is TRBV15 and J usage is TRBJ2-1, with D perhaps TRBD1 (6 bases). Germline values: CDR1 LNHNV, CDR2 YYDKDF (reference sequence). There are 13 residues in the CDR3. V was pared by 0 bases and J by 8 bases, with 8 bases between. The CDR3 reads CATSREGGHEQFF. The CDR3, as DNA: TGTGCCACCAGCAGAGAAGGGGGTCATGAGCAGTTCTTC. Using reference TRBV15 and TRBJ2-1 for the parts outside the CDR3, the full variable domain is DAMVIQNPRYQVTQFGKPVTLSCSQTLNHNVMYWYQQKSSQAPKLLFHYYDKDFNNEADTPDNFQSRRPNTSFCFLDIRSPGLGDTAMYLCATSREGGHEQFFGPGTRLTVL.

The CDR3 sequence: CASPAGESYEQYF. The DNA of the CDR3 is TGTGCCAGCCCAGCGGGAGAGTCGTACGAGCAGTACTTC. The gene calls are TRBV6-5 and TRBJ2-7; 8 nucleotides align to TRBD2. Germline values: CDR1 MNHEY, CDR2 SVGAGI. This CDR3 contains 13 residues. Trimming cost V 8 bases and J 4 bases; bases outside gene matches: 7.

This chain links TRBV7-2 with TRBJ1-3, with TRBD1 as a possible D gene (5 bases). Germline values: CDR1 SGHTA, CDR2 FQGNSA. The CDR3 length is 14 residues. V dropped 1 base and J dropped 2 bases, with 6 bases sitting between them. The CDR3 sequence: CASSLGGAGNTIYF. The CDR3 DNA follows: TGTGCCAGCAGCTTAGGAGGGGCTGGAAACACCATATATTTT.

The J gene is TRBJ1-4, the V gene TRBV5-1; D might be TRBD1 (6 bases). The V and J ends lost 4 bases and 3 bases respectively, with 13 bases between them. CDR1 and CDR2 (germline): SGHRS, YFSETQ. This CDR3 is 15 amino acids long. CDR3 loop: CASSGRGAPNEKLFF. CDR3 nucleotides: TGCGCCAGCAGCGGCCGGGGGGCACCTAATGAAAAACTGTTTTTT.

The rearrangement joins TRBV19 to TRBJ1-5, with D maybe TRBD1 (6 bases). The V end was cut by 7 bases, the J end by 2 bases, with 12 bases between. The germline V gene has CDR1 LNHDA and CDR2 SQIVND (reference sequence). The CDR3 spans 14 residues. CDR3 amino acids: CASKGRQGNQPQHF. In DNA form, the CDR3 reads TGTGCCAGTAAAGGTAGACAGGGCAATCAGCCCCAGCATTTT.

The chain recombines TRBV5-4 with TRBJ2-5, with D hard to call. Germline CDR1 SGHNT, CDR2 YYREEE (reference sequence). This CDR3 has 14 amino acids. The V end lost 0 bases, the J end lost 8 bases, and 14 bases lay between the germline ends. This CDR3 reads CASSLDLGRNTQYF. CDR3 bases: TGTGCCAGCAGCTTGGATCTGGGAAGAAACACCCAGTACTTC.

The V gene is TRBV7-7, the J gene TRBJ2-1; 10 positions agree with TRBD2. The CDR3 covers 18 residues. J lost 3 bases, V lost 3 bases, and 11 bases had no gene match. Germline CDR1 and CDR2: SSHAT and FNYEAQ (reference sequence). This CDR3 reads CASSFGASGRGGYNEQFF. The CDR3, as DNA: TGTGCCAGCAGCTTTGGGGCTAGCGGGAGAGGGGGCTACAATGAGCAGTTCTTC.

This clone came up once. This chain uses TRBV15 with TRBJ2-7; 7 bases map to TRBD2. V lost 0 bases, J lost 2 bases, and 4 bases stayed unmatched. Per the germline V gene, CDR1 is LNHNV and CDR2 is YYDKDF (reference sequence). CDR3 length equals 15 residues. For the CDR3, the DNA is TGTGCCACCAGCAGAGAGCTAGCGGCCCCCTACGAGCAGTACTTC. Residues: CATSRELAAPYEQYF.

The chain joins TRBV11-2 to TRBJ2-7; TRBD2 might be the D (6 bases). Trimming took off 5 bases at V and 4 bases at J, with 9 bases between the two ends. Germline V gives CDR1 SGHAT, CDR2 FQNNGV. The CDR3 runs to 12 residues. CDR3 coding DNA: TGTGCCAGCAGCCCCCGGGGGTACGAGCAGTACTTC. This codes for CASSPRGYEQYF.

The CDR3 spells CASSLGTDPRGAFF. The CDR3 DNA follows: TGTGCCAGCAGCTTGGGGACAGACCCCCGAGGAGCTTTCTTT. The chain joins TRBV5-6 to TRBJ1-1, with D possibly matching TRBD1 (6 bases). Per the germline V gene, CDR1 is SGHDT and CDR2 is YYEEEE. V was trimmed by 0 bases and J by 10 bases, leaving 16 bases between them. The CDR3 consists of 14 residues. Looking up the rest from reference TRBV5-6 and TRBJ1-1 gives the full variable domain: DAGVTQSPTHLIKTRGQQVTLRCSPKSGHDTVSWYQQALGQGPQFIFQYYEEEERQRGNFPDRFSGHQFPNYSSELNVNALLLGDSALYLCASSLGTDPRGAFFGQGTRLTVV.

The chain has TRBV7-2 and TRBJ2-7; D unresolved. The V and J ends lost 1 base and 4 bases respectively, with 8 bases between them. Looked up from germline, CDR1 is SGHTA and CDR2 is FQGNSA. The CDR3 is made up of 13 amino acids. The CDR3 coding sequence is TGTGCCAGCAGCTTAGGCAGGTTTTACGAGCAGTACTTC. This sequence encodes CASSLGRFYEQYF.

The gene calls are TRBV7-2 and TRBJ2-7; the match to TRBD1 covers 8 bases. The CDR3 consists of 15 residues. The germline V gene has CDR1 SGHTA and CDR2 FQGNSA. Unmatched junction bases numbered 7, after V lost 3 bases and J lost 3 bases. The CDR3 loop reads CASSFGQGKGYEQYF. In DNA form, the CDR3 reads TGTGCCAGCAGCTTCGGACAGGGTAAAGGCTACGAGCAGTACTTC.

The DNA of the CDR3 is TGTGCCAGCAGCTTAGGCCGGCACAGTGATTTCTCTGGAAACACCATATATTTT. Its translation is CASSLGRHSDFSGNTIYF. The J gene is TRBJ1-3, the V gene TRBV7-6; D is unresolved. CDR1 is SGHVS and CDR2 is FNYEAQ in the germline V gene. The CDR3 length is 18 residues. V was clipped by 1 base and J by 0 bases, with 16 bases between them.